This T cell receptor (beta chain) emerged from a study of CD8 T cells in Susac syndrome. The multiple sclerosis controls, all treatment-naive patients, had relapsing-remitting disease that was stable or active. The TEMRA cells underwent FACS enrichment, while the CD8+ and CD4+ T cells underwent negative isolation. With random hexamers, reverse transcription was performed on about 0.5 to 1 ug of RNA. Across 54 Vbeta and 13 Jbeta, immunoSEQ multiplex PCR amplified TCR beta CDR3. MiXCR was run by TCRdb on the immunoSEQ multiplex PCR reads, yielding one entry per CDR3 protein. This sample has about 180,000 distinct CDR3 sequences, with approximately 94% found just once. The V gene end was trimmed by 7 bases and the J gene end by 6 bases; junction bases not matched to a gene: 9. The CDR3 length is 15 residues.

The source material was CD4+ T cells from PBMCs. The clonotype was recovered from a human donor with multiple sclerosis. V is TRBV12-3 or TRBV12-4 and J is TRBJ2-1; 10 nucleotides line up with TRBD2. CDR3 region: CASILSGRLSNEQFF. CDR3 sequence (DNA): TGTGCCAGCATTCTTAGCGGGAGGTTGTCCAATGAGCAGTTCTTC.